This T cell receptor beta chain is drawn from a study of blood T cell repertoires in COVID-19. Whole-study context: Researchers got acute and convalescent COVID-19 samples from the United States, Italy and Spain. PBMCs, B-cell-depleted T cells, or T cells were the source of the cDNA or gDNA that made up the material.

Sequencing was performed with immunoSEQ multiplex PCR; in TCRdb, only in-frame clones are kept and a portion is missing. Among about 240,000 clones, around nine tenths were seen once, and the ten largest hold approximately 9%. The study recruited people aged about 18 to 95 years across 24 US areas. Participants' own reports of clinical history determined their cohort assignment. V gave up 7 bases and J gave up 3 bases; unmatched junction bases: 11. CDR1 LNHDA and CDR2 SQIVND come from the germline V gene (reference sequence). The CDR3 consists of 19 residues. Sequenced sample: PBMCs or T cells enriched from blood (not recorded which). The sequence derives from a man in his forties who had recovered from COVID-19. V is TRBV19 and J is TRBJ2-2; 16 bases fit TRBD2. As DNA, the CDR3 is TGTGCCAGTACTCCGGGACTAGCGGGGGGGCCTGGTGACACCGGGGAGCTGTTTTTT. It specifies CASTPGLAGGPGDTGELFF.